A selection of T cell receptor beta chains follows, all from one sample in a study of blood T cells in healthy people across ages. MiXCR, run by TCRdb on the 5' RACE reads, gives a single entry per CDR3 protein. The data contain about 540,000 distinct CDR3 sequences, about 24% of them singletons. These data were likewise used in another study, on T cells of mothers and their children.

The sample comprised blood. The receptors were gathered from a boy aged 5-17 years in good health. CDR3s include the opening cysteine and the closing phenylalanine or tryptophan. A D gene is named only where the DNA matches it firmly. The size of a clone is reported for some rows only, either as once, few or many, or as a class for expanded clones.

clone_size: -
j_call: TRBJ2-3
d_call: -
v_call: TRBV6-1
cdr3_aa: CALGGDADTQYF
cdr3_nt: TGTGCCTTAGGGGGTGACGCAGATACGCAGTATTTT

clone_size: -
j_call: TRBJ2-3
d_call: TRBD2
v_call: TRBV11-2
cdr3_aa: CASSLSLGASGGRATSTDTQYF
cdr3_nt: TGTGCCAGCAGCTTATCCCTCGGGGCTAGCGGGGGTAGAGCGACTAGCACAGATACGCAGTATTTT

clone_size: -
j_call: TRBJ2-2
d_call: -
v_call: TRBV19
cdr3_aa: CASSIDTSIPGELFF
cdr3_nt: TGTGCCAGTAGTATAGATACTAGTATCCCCGGGGAGCTGTTTTTT

clone_size: few
j_call: TRBJ1-4
d_call: -
v_call: TRBV9
cdr3_aa: CASSVAPGRTSSGNEKLFF
cdr3_nt: TGTGCCAGCAGCGTGGCACCGGGACGGACAAGTTCTGGTAATGAAAAACTGTTTTTT

clone_size: few
j_call: TRBJ1-2
d_call: -
v_call: TRBV12-3/TRBV12-4
cdr3_aa: CASSGLQGGSSYTF
cdr3_nt: TGTGCCAGCAGTGGCCTCCAGGGTGGGAGTAGCTACACCTTC

clone_size: -
j_call: TRBJ2-7
d_call: -
v_call: TRBV14
cdr3_aa: CASSQDFSLEQYF
cdr3_nt: TGTGCCAGCAGCCAAGATTTCTCGCTCGAGCAGTACTTC

clone_size: -
j_call: TRBJ2-7
d_call: TRBD1
v_call: TRBV6-1
cdr3_aa: CASRSPGQAVYEQYF
cdr3_nt: TGTGCCAGCAGATCACCGGGACAGGCCGTTTACGAGCAGTACTTC

clone_size: few
j_call: TRBJ2-7
d_call: -
v_call: TRBV20-1
cdr3_aa: CSAPPDIGYEQYF
cdr3_nt: TGCAGTGCCCCCCCCGACATAGGTTACGAGCAGTACTTC

clone_size: -
j_call: TRBJ2-3
d_call: TRBD1
v_call: TRBV4-3
cdr3_aa: CASSSRAYRGDTQYF
cdr3_nt: TGCGCCAGCAGCTCCCGGGCCTACAGGGGAGATACGCAGTATTTT

clone_size: few
j_call: TRBJ2-1
d_call: -
v_call: TRBV14
cdr3_aa: CASSRRLDHNEQFF
cdr3_nt: TGTGCCAGCAGCCGCCGACTGGATCACAATGAGCAGTTCTTC

clone_size: -
j_call: TRBJ2-1
d_call: -
v_call: TRBV7-2
cdr3_aa: CASSSQSGRGYEQFF
cdr3_nt: TGTGCCAGCAGCTCCCAGTCGGGTCGGGGATATGAGCAGTTCTTC

clone_size: -
j_call: TRBJ2-7
d_call: -
v_call: TRBV4-3
cdr3_aa: CASSQGTGTGEQYF
cdr3_nt: TGCGCCAGCAGCCAGGGTACAGGGACGGGCGAGCAGTACTTC

clone_size: -
j_call: TRBJ1-4
d_call: TRBD1
v_call: TRBV11-2
cdr3_aa: CASSFRGRVEKLFF
cdr3_nt: TGTGCCAGCAGCTTCAGGGGGCGGGTCGAAAAACTGTTTTTT

clone_size: few
j_call: TRBJ1-4
d_call: -
v_call: TRBV20-1
cdr3_aa: CSASQGRREDEKLFF
cdr3_nt: TGCAGTGCTAGTCAGGGACGGCGGGAGGATGAAAAACTGTTTTTT

clone_size: -
j_call: TRBJ1-2
d_call: -
v_call: TRBV12-3/TRBV12-4
cdr3_aa: CASSSGLYGYTF
cdr3_nt: TGTGCCAGCAGTTCTGGCCTCTATGGCTACACCTTC

clone_size: -
j_call: TRBJ1-6
d_call: -
v_call: TRBV7-9
cdr3_aa: CASRPLAGPILHF
cdr3_nt: TGTGCCAGCAGGCCCCTAGCGGGCCCGATCCTCCACTTT

clone_size: few
j_call: TRBJ2-5
d_call: -
v_call: TRBV20-1
cdr3_aa: CSARAGTGDSQYF
cdr3_nt: TGCAGTGCTAGAGCGGGGACCGGGGACTCCCAGTACTTC

clone_size: few
j_call: TRBJ2-7
d_call: -
v_call: TRBV28
cdr3_aa: CASSFLRGRSYEQYF
cdr3_nt: TGTGCCAGCAGTTTTCTCCGCGGCCGCTCCTACGAGCAGTACTTC

clone_size: -
j_call: TRBJ2-1
d_call: -
v_call: TRBV28
cdr3_aa: CASSYGGHEQFF
cdr3_nt: TGTGCCAGCAGTTACGGGGGCCATGAGCAGTTCTTC

clone_size: -
j_call: TRBJ2-3
d_call: TRBD1
v_call: TRBV28
cdr3_aa: CASTTRDRDTDTQYF
cdr3_nt: TGTGCCAGTACCACCCGGGACAGGGACACAGATACGCAGTATTTT

clone_size: many
j_call: TRBJ2-5
d_call: -
v_call: TRBV7-2
cdr3_aa: CASSGSFSRGKETQYF
cdr3_nt: TGTGCCAGCAGCGGTAGCTTCAGCCGGGGGAAAGAGACCCAGTACTTC

clone_size: -
j_call: TRBJ2-5
d_call: -
v_call: TRBV12-3/TRBV12-4
cdr3_aa: CASSFFRETQYF
cdr3_nt: TGTGCCAGCAGTTTCTTTCGCGAGACCCAGTACTTC

clone_size: few
j_call: TRBJ2-1
d_call: TRBD2
v_call: TRBV4-1
cdr3_aa: CASSLGLAGGPEQFF
cdr3_nt: TGCGCCAGCAGCCTGGGACTAGCGGGAGGCCCGGAGCAGTTCTTC

clone_size: -
j_call: TRBJ2-7
d_call: TRBD2
v_call: TRBV27
cdr3_aa: CASRLAGGAYEQHF
cdr3_nt: TGTGCCAGCAGGTTAGCGGGGGGAGCCTACGAGCAGCACTTC

clone_size: few
j_call: TRBJ2-7
d_call: TRBD1
v_call: TRBV7-9
cdr3_aa: CASSLAKTGQGLPYEQYF
cdr3_nt: TGTGCCAGCAGCTTAGCGAAAACGGGACAGGGGTTGCCCTACGAGCAGTACTTC

clone_size: -
j_call: TRBJ2-2
d_call: -
v_call: TRBV20-1
cdr3_aa: CSARDLRGNTGELFF
cdr3_nt: TGCAGTGCTAGAGATCTACGAGGGAACACCGGGGAGCTGTTTTTT

clone_size: -
j_call: TRBJ1-3
d_call: TRBD1
v_call: TRBV12-3/TRBV12-4
cdr3_aa: CARVDRGATIYF
cdr3_nt: TGTGCCAGGGTGGACAGGGGAGCCACCATATATTTT

clone_size: -
j_call: TRBJ2-4
d_call: TRBD2
v_call: TRBV4-3
cdr3_aa: CASSQDFLWTSGLAKNIQYF
cdr3_nt: TGCGCCAGCAGCCAAGATTTTTTGTGGACTAGCGGCCTAGCCAAAAACATTCAGTACTTC

clone_size: many
j_call: TRBJ2-5
d_call: -
v_call: TRBV6-5
cdr3_aa: CASSPTKETQYF
cdr3_nt: TGTGCCAGCTCACCGACGAAAGAGACCCAGTACTTC

clone_size: -
j_call: TRBJ2-1
d_call: -
v_call: TRBV7-3
cdr3_aa: CASSLEGTSSYNEQFF
cdr3_nt: TGTGCCAGCAGCTTAGAGGGAACGAGCTCCTACAATGAGCAGTTCTTC

clone_size: many
j_call: TRBJ2-2
d_call: -
v_call: TRBV29-1
cdr3_aa: CSVYSTGELFF
cdr3_nt: TGCAGCGTCTACTCCACCGGGGAGCTGTTTTTT

clone_size: -
j_call: TRBJ2-7
d_call: -
v_call: TRBV4-1
cdr3_aa: CASSRTSNLEQYF
cdr3_nt: TGCGCCAGCAGCCGGACTTCCAACCTCGAGCAGTACTTC

clone_size: -
j_call: TRBJ2-5
d_call: -
v_call: TRBV20-1
cdr3_aa: CSATRTDQETQYF
cdr3_nt: TGCAGTGCTACCCGGACGGACCAAGAGACCCAGTACTTC

clone_size: few
j_call: TRBJ2-7
d_call: -
v_call: TRBV6-2/TRBV6-3
cdr3_aa: CASSYLASLYEQYF
cdr3_nt: TGTGCCAGCAGTTATCTGGCCAGTTTATACGAGCAGTACTTC

clone_size: -
j_call: TRBJ2-1
d_call: -
v_call: TRBV19
cdr3_aa: CASSQGLFSYSEQFF
cdr3_nt: TGTGCCAGTAGTCAGGGACTTTTCTCCTACAGTGAGCAGTTCTTC

clone_size: few
j_call: TRBJ1-1
d_call: TRBD1
v_call: TRBV20-1
cdr3_aa: CSAVQLRQGGTEAFF
cdr3_nt: TGCAGTGCCGTCCAACTTCGACAGGGGGGCACTGAAGCTTTCTTT

clone_size: many
j_call: TRBJ2-7
d_call: TRBD2
v_call: TRBV29-1
cdr3_aa: CSVETSQNYEQYF
cdr3_nt: TGCAGCGTCGAGACTAGCCAAAACTACGAGCAGTACTTC